This TCR beta chain emerged from a study of Graves' ophthalmopathy and Graves' hyperthyroidism. Amplification of TCR beta CDR3 regions used RNA transcripts. HTBI-primed first-round RT-PCR preceded second-round multiplex PCR. TCRdb fed the multiplex PCR reads into MiXCR, producing one record per CDR3 protein. The table has around 470,000 distinct CDR3 sequences, roughly an eighth seen once; the top ten hold 9.8%. This clonotype was counted between two and nine times. Its antigen is undetermined. Study results and caveats: Discriminating ophthalmopathy from stable hyperthyroidism, a 13-signature model attained a sensitivity of about 88% and a specificity of around 83%.

The CDR3 is 15 residues long. Germline V gene lookup returns CDR1 MNHNS and CDR2 SASEGT. Trimming took off 6 bases at V and 4 bases at J, with 16 bases between the two ends. V and J are TRBV6-1 and TRBJ1-5; possibly TRBD1 for D (5 bases). The source is a woman between 25 and 40 years old with Graves' ophthalmopathy. Material: blood. The CDR3 region is CASSPTGVRNQPQHF. The CDR3 nucleotides are TGTGCCAGCAGCCCCACGGGGGTTCGTAATCAGCCCCAGCATTTT.